The following is a T cell receptor beta chain sequence with its context. The target antigen is unknown. The sample belongs to a study of shared clonotypes between healthy human individuals. CD45RO-negative, CCR7-positively selected cells formed the naive CD8 fraction, excluding terminally differentiated effector memory CD45RA+ cells. Those who donated, Caucasian adults without exception, all lived in Nashville, Tennessee. Study-level findings and limits: Sequencing of the sorted subsets was shown by rarefaction to be incomplete despite large depth. Generation of non-shared clonotypes was less probable than generation of clonotypes shared by all four donors.

Some 30,000 T cell genomes, or approximately 0.2 ug DNA, went into the sorted-subset replicate PCRs. Data came from immunoSEQ multiplex PCR; TCRdb stores just in-frame clones and leaves some out. The sample contains fewer than 850,000 clones, just over 95% of which appear only once. Input material: naive CD8+ T cells sorted from blood. The sequence derives from a man aged 25-45 years in good health.

Written as DNA, the CDR3 is TGCGCCAGCAGCCAAGATTCAGGGCTCAATCAGCCCCAGCATTTT. This codes for CASSQDSGLNQPQHF. The chain is built from TRBV4-3 and TRBJ1-5; tentatively, D is TRBD1 (5 bases). V lost 0 bases and J 3 bases, leaving 9 bases between the germline ends. The CDR3 extends over 15 amino acids. Germline CDR1 and CDR2: LGHNA and YSLEER.